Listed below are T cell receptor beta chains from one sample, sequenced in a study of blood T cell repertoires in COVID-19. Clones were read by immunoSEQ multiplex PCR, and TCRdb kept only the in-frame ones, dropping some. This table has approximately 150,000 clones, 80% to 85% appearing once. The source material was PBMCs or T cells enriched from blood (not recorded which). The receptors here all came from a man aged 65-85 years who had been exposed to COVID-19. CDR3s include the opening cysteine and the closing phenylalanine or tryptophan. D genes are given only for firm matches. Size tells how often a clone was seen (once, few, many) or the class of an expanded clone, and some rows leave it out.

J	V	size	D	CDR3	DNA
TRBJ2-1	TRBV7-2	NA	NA	CASSLGQFVNEQFF	TGTGCCAGCAGCTTAGGACAGTTTGTCAATGAGCAGTTCTTC
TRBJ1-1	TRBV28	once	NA	CASTGQYTEAFF	TGTGCCAGCACCGGACAGTACACTGAAGCTTTCTTT
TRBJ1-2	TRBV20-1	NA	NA	CSGASGYTF	TGCAGTGGGGCTAGCGGCTACACCTTC
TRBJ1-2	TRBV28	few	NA	CASSRRDYNYGYTF	TGTGCCAGCAGCCGCCGGGACTATAACTATGGCTACACCTTC
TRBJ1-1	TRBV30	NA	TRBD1	CAWGGQVLTEAFF	TGTGCCTGGGGCGGACAGGTACTCACTGAAGCTTTCTTT
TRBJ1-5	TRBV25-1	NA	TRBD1	CASSGTGGLGGQPQHF	TGTGCCAGCAGTGGGACAGGGGGCTTAGGAGGACAGCCCCAGCATTTT
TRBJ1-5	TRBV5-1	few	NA	CASSSLGRQPQHF	TGCGCCAGCAGCTCCCTGGGGCGGCAGCCCCAGCATTTT
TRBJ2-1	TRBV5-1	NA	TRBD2	CASSSGLAGVYEQFF	TGCGCCAGCAGCTCCGGACTAGCGGGAGTATATGAGCAGTTCTTC
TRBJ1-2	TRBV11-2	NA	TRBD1	CASSRDSPLGGYTF	TGTGCCAGCAGCAGGGACAGCCCGCTCGGGGGCTACACCTTC
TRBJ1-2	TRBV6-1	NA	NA	CASSEGLVGRYYGYTF	TGTGCCAGCAGTGAAGGATTAGTGGGGAGATACTATGGCTACACCTTC
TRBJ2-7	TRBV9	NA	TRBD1	CASSVDLGQGLEQYF	TGTGCCAGCAGCGTAGATTTAGGACAGGGTCTCGAGCAGTACTTC
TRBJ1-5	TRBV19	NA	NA	CASSISGWGNQPQHF	TGTGCCAGTAGTATATCAGGGTGGGGAAATCAGCCCCAGCATTTT
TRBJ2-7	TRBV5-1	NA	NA	CASSLGTIYEQYF	TGCGCCAGCAGCTTGGGGACAATCTACGAGCAGTACTTC
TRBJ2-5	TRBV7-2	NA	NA	CASSLGGRETQYF	TGTGCCAGCAGCTTAGGGGGGCGAGAGACCCAGTACTTC
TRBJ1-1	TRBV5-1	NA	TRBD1	CASSAGGANTEAFF	TGCGCCAGCAGCGCAGGGGGCGCGAACACTGAAGCTTTCTTT
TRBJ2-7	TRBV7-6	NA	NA	CASSRAVKGVTYEQYF	TGTGCCAGCAGCCGGGCGGTCAAAGGGGTTACCTACGAGCAGTACTTC
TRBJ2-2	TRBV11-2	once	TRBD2	CASSPLAGSNTGELFF	TGTGCCAGCAGCCCCCTAGCGGGATCGAACACCGGGGAGCTGTTTTTT
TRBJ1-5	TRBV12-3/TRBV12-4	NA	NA	CASRTWGNQPQHF	TGTGCCAGCAGGACATGGGGCAATCAGCCCCAGCATTTT
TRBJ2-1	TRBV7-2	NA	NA	CASSLVTSNEQFF	TGTGCCAGCAGCCTCGTGACTAGCAATGAGCAGTTCTTC
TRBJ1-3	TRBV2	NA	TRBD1	CASRVGTVSGNTIYF	TGTGCCAGCAGGGTCGGGACAGTCTCTGGAAACACCATATATTTT
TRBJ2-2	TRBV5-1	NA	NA	CASSLGSLKTGTTGELFF	TGCGCCAGCAGCTTGGGATCGCTGAAGACAGGTACGACCGGGGAGCTGTTTTTT
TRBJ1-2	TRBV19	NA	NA	CASIPRPGAGGYTF	TGTGCCAGTATCCCCAGGCCAGGGGCTGGGGGCTACACCTTC
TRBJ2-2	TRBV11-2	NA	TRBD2	CASSLLAGGRTGELFF	TGTGCCAGCAGCTTACTAGCGGGAGGGCGCACCGGGGAGCTGTTTTTT
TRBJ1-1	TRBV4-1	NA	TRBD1	CASSQFRDRATEAFF	TGCGCCAGCAGCCAATTTCGGGACAGGGCCACTGAAGCTTTCTTT
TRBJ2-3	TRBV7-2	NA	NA	CASSLVWGEDTQYF	TGTGCCAGCAGCTTAGTGTGGGGGGAAGATACGCAGTATTTT
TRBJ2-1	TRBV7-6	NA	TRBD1	CASSLVDRESDEQFF	TGTGCCAGCAGCTTAGTGGACAGGGAATCGGATGAGCAGTTCTTC
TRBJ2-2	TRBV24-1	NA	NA	CATRPAGLDTGELFF	TGTGCCACCAGACCGGCGGGGCTCGACACCGGGGAGCTGTTTTTT
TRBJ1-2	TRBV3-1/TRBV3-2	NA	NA	CASSRGQIGYGYTF	TGTGCCAGCAGCCGGGGGCAGATTGGCTATGGCTACACCTTC
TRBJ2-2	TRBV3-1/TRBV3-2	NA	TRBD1	CASSKIGQGGRTPSGELFF	TGTGCCAGCAGCAAAATAGGACAGGGTGGAAGAACACCGTCCGGGGAGCTGTTTTTT
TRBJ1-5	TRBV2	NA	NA	CASSEQGGNQPQHF	TGTGCCAGCAGTGAACAGGGTGGTAATCAGCCCCAGCATTTT
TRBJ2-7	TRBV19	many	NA	CASSIDGYDYKSSYEQYF	TGTGCCAGTAGTATCGACGGCTACGACTATAAAAGCTCCTACGAGCAGTACTTC
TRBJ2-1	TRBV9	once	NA	CASSVGPGNYNEQFF	TGTGCCAGCAGCGTAGGCCCAGGTAACTACAATGAGCAGTTCTTC
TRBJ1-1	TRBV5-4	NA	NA	CASSASGALSDPEAFF	TGTGCCAGCAGCGCCAGTGGGGCCCTCTCAGACCCTGAAGCTTTCTTT
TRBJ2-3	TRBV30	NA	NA	CAWSQGTDTQYF	TGTGCCTGGAGCCAGGGCACAGATACGCAGTATTTT
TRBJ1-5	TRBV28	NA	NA	CASSTQGTYQPQHF	TGTGCCAGCAGTACACAGGGTACCTATCAGCCCCAGCATTTT
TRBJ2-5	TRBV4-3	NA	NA	CASSQDRGKGETQYF	TGCGCCAGCAGCCAAGATCGAGGGAAAGGGGAGACCCAGTACTTC
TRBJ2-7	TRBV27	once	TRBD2	CASSPQAGGPYEQYF	TGTGCCAGCAGTCCCCAAGCGGGAGGGCCGTACGAGCAGTACTTC
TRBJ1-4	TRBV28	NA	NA	CASSLPGFINEKLFF	TGTGCCAGCAGTTTACCAGGGTTCATCAATGAAAAACTGTTTTTT
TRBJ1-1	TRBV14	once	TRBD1	CASSPGQVRAFF	TGTGCCAGCAGCCCGGGACAGGTTAGAGCTTTCTTT
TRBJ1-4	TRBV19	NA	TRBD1	CASSIGGTATNEKLFF	TGTGCCAGTAGTATAGGAGGGACAGCAACTAATGAAAAACTGTTTTTT
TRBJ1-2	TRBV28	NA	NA	CASSSQGGYTF	TGTGCCAGCAGTTCCCAGGGTGGCTACACCTTC
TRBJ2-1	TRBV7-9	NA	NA	CASSRRLEQFF	TGTGCCAGCAGCCGTAGACTTGAGCAGTTCTTC
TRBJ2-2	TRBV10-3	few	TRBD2	CAISHREGYTGELFF	TGTGCCATCAGTCATCGGGAGGGCTACACCGGGGAGCTGTTTTTT
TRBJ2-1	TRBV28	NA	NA	CASSPRGSDEQFF	TGTGCCAGCAGTCCTCGGGGTTCCGATGAGCAGTTCTTC
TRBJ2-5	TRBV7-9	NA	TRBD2	CASSLAGGGVQETQYF	TGTGCCAGCAGCTTAGCGGGCGGGGGGGTTCAAGAGACCCAGTACTTC
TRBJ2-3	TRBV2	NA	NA	CASSLEAQGTDTQYF	TGTGCCAGCAGCCTGGAGGCGCAGGGCACAGATACGCAGTATTTT
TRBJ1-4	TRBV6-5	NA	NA	CAGRRTTNEKLFF	TGTGCCGGAAGGCGGACAACTAATGAAAAACTGTTTTTT
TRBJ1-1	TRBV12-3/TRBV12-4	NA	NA	CASSAQGKAQAFF	TGTGCCAGCAGTGCACAGGGAAAGGCCCAAGCTTTCTTT
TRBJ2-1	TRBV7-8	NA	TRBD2	CASSPRPGGLALSSYNEQFF	TGTGCCAGCAGCCCACGCCCGGGAGGTCTAGCGTTGAGCTCCTACAATGAGCAGTTCTTC
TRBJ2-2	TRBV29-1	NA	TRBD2	CSVAGTSANTGELFF	TGCAGCGTTGCGGGGACTAGCGCGAACACCGGGGAGCTGTTTTTT
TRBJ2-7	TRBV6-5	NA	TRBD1	CASSYGWTGVMDEQYF	TGTGCCAGCAGTTACGGGTGGACAGGGGTCATGGACGAGCAGTACTTC